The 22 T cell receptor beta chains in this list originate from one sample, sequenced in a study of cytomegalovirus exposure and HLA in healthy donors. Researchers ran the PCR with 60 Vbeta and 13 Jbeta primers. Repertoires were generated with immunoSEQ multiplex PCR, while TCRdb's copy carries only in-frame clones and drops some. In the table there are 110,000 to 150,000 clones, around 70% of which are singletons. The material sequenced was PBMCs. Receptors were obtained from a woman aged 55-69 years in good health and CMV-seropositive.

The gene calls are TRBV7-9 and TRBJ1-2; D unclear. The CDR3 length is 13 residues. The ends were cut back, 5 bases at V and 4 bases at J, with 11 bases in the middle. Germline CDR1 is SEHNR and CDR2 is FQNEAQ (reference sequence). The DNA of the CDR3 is TGTGCCAGCAGCGGGAGGGAAGGCTATGGCTACACCTTC. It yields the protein CASSGREGYGYTF.

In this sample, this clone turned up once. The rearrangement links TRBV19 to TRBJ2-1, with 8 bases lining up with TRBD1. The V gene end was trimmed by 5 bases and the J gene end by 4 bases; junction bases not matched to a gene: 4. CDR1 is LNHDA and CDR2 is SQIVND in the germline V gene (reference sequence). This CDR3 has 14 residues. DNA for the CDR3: TGTGCCAGTAGTCTCGGACAGGGATACAATGAGCAGTTCTTC. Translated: CASSLGQGYNEQFF. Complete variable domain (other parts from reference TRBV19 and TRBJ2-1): DGGITQSPKYLFRKEGQNVTLSCEQNLNHDAMYWYRQDPGQGLRLIYYSQIVNDFQKGDIAEGYSVSREKKESFPLTVTSAQKNPTAFYLCASSLGQGYNEQFFGPGTRLTVL.

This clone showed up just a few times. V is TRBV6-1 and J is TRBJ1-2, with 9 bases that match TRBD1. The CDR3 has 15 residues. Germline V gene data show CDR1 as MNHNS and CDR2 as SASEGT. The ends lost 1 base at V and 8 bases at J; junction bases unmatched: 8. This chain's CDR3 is CASSEGGQGLYGYTF. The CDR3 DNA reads TGTGCCAGCAGTGAAGGGGGACAGGGTTTATACGGCTACACCTTC.

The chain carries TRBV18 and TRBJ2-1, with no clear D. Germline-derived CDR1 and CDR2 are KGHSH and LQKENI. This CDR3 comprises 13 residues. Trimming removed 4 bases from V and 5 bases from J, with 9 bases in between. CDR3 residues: CASSLDLNNEQFF. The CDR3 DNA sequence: TGTGCCAGCTCACTCGACTTGAACAATGAGCAGTTCTTC.

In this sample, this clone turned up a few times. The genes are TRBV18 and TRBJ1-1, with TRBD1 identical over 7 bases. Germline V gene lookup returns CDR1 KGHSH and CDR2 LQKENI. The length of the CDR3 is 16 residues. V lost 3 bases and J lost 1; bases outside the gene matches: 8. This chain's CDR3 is CASSPNRDRPNTEAFF. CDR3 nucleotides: TGTGCCAGCTCACCGAACAGGGACAGACCGAACACTGAAGCTTTCTTT.

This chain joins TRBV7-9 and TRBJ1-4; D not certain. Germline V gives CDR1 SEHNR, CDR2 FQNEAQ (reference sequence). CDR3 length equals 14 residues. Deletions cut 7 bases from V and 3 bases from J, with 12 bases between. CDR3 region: CASKREGANEKLFF. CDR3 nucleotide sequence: TGTGCCAGCAAACGGGAGGGAGCTAATGAAAAACTGTTTTTT.

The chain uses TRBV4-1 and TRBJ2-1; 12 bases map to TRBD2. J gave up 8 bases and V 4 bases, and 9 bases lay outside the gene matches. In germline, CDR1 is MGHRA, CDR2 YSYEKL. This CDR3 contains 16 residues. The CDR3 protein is CASSPQTSGSFHEQFF. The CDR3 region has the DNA TGCGCCAGCAGCCCACAGACTAGCGGGAGTTTCCATGAGCAGTTCTTC.

In DNA, the CDR3 is TGTGCCAGCAGCTCCCCCGGGACTGTCTCCTACGAGCAGTACTTC. Translated, it gives CASSSPGTVSYEQYF. The chain joins TRBV7-2 to TRBJ2-7; D perhaps matches TRBD2 (6 bases). Between the trimmed V and J ends, which lost 4 bases and 0 bases, there was a span of 13 bases. The germline gives CDR1 SGHTA, CDR2 FQGNSA. This CDR3 spans 15 amino acids.

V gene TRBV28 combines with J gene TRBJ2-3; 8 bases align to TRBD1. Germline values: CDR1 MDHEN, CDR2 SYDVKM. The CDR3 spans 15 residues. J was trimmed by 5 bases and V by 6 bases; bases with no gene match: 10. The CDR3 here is CASRAQGARGDTQYF. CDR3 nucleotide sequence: TGTGCCAGCAGAGCCCAGGGGGCTAGGGGAGATACGCAGTATTTT.

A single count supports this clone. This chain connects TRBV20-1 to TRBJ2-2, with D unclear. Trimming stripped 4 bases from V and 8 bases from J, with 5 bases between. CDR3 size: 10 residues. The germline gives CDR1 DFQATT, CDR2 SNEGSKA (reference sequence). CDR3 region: CSAMSGELFF. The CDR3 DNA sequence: TGCAGTGCTATGTCGGGGGAGCTGTTTTTT.

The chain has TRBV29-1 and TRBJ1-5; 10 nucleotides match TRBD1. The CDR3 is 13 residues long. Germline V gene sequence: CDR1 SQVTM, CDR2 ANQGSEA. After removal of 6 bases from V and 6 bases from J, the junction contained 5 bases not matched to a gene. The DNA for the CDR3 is TGCAGCGTCGGGACAGGGGCTGGTCAGCCCCAGCATTTT. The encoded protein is CSVGTGAGQPQHF. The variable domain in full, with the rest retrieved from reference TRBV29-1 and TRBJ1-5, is SAVISQKPSRDICQRGTSLTIQCQVDSQVTMMFWYRQQPGQSLTLIATANQGSEATYESGFVIDKFPISRPNLTFSTLTVSNMSPEDSSIYLCSVGTGAGQPQHFGDGTRLSIL.

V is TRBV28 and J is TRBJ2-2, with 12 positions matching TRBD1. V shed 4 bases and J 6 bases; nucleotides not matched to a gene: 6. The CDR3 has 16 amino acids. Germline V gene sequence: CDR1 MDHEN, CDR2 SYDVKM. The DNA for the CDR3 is TGTGCCAGCAGTTCCCCGGGACAGGGGGCGGCCGGGGAGCTGTTTTTT. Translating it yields CASSSPGQGAAGELFF.

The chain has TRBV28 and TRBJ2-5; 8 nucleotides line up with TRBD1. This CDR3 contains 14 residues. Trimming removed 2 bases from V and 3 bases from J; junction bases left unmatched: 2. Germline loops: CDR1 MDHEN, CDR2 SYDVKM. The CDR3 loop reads CASSLGDRKETQYF. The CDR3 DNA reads TGTGCCAGCAGTTTAGGGGACAGGAAAGAGACCCAGTACTTC.

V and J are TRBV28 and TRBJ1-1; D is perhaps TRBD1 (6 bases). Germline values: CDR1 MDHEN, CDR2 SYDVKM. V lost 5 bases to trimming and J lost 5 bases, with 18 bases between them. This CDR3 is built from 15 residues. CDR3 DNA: TGTGCCAGCAGTCCAGGGGAGGTCGGGGGGACTGAAGCTTTCTTT. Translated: CASSPGEVGGTEAFF. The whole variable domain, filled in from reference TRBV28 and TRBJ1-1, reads DVKVTQSSRYLVKRTGEKVFLECVQDMDHENMFWYRQDPGLGLRLIYFSYDVKMKEKGDIPEGYSVSREKKERFSLILESASTNQTSMYLCASSPGEVGGTEAFFGQGTRLTVV.

CDR3 loop: CASSQPTGTGPWAEAFF. In nucleotides, the CDR3 is TGTGCCAGCAGCCAACCAACCGGGACAGGGCCGTGGGCTGAAGCTTTCTTT. The genes are TRBV28 and TRBJ1-1; 9 bases are a match to TRBD1. Per the germline V gene, CDR1 is MDHEN and CDR2 is SYDVKM. This CDR3 is 17 amino acids long. V trimming: 6 bases; J trimming: 6 bases; junction bases outside the gene matches: 17.

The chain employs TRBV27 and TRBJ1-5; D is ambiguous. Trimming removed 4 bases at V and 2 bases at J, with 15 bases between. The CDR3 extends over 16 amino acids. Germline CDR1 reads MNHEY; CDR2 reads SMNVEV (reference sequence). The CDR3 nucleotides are TGTGCCAGCAGTTCTCTATCCTCCCGGGGCAATCAGCCCCAGCATTTT. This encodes CASSSLSSRGNQPQHF.

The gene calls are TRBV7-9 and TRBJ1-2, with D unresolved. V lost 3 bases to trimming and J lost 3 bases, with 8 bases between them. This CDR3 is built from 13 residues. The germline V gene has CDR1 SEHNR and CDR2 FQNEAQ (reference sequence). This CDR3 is CASSLRTDYGYTF. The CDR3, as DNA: TGTGCCAGCAGCTTGCGAACAGACTATGGCTACACCTTC.

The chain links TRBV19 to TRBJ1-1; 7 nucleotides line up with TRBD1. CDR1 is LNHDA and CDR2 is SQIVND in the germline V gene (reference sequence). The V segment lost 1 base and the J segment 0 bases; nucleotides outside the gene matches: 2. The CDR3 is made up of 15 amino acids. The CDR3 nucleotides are TGTGCCAGTAGTATAGTGGGACAGTTGAACACTGAAGCTTTCTTT. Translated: CASSIVGQLNTEAFF.

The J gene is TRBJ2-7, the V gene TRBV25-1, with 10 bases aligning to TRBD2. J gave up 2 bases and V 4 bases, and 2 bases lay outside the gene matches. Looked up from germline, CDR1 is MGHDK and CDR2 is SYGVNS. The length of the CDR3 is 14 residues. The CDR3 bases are TGTGCCAGCAGTGCAGCGGGAGGGGCCTACGAGCAGTACTTC. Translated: CASSAAGGAYEQYF.

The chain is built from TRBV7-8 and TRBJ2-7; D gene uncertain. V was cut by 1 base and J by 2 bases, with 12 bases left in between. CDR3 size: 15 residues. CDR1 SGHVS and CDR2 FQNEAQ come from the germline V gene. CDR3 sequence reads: CASSLVVPAAYEQYF. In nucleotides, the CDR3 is TGTGCCAGCAGCTTAGTCGTACCTGCGGCCTACGAGCAGTACTTC.

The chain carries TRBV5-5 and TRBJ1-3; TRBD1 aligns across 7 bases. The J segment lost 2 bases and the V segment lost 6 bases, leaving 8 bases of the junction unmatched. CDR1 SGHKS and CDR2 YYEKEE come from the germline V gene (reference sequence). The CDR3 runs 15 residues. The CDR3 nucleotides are TGTGCCAGCACTGTAACCGGGACAGCTGGAAACACCATATATTTT. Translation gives CASTVTGTAGNTIYF.

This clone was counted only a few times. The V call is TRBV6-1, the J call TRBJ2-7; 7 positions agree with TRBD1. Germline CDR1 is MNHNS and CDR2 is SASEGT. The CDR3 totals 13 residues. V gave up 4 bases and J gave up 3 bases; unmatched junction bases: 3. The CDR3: CASSGRQGYEQYF. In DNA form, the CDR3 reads TGTGCCAGCAGTGGAAGACAGGGCTACGAGCAGTACTTC.